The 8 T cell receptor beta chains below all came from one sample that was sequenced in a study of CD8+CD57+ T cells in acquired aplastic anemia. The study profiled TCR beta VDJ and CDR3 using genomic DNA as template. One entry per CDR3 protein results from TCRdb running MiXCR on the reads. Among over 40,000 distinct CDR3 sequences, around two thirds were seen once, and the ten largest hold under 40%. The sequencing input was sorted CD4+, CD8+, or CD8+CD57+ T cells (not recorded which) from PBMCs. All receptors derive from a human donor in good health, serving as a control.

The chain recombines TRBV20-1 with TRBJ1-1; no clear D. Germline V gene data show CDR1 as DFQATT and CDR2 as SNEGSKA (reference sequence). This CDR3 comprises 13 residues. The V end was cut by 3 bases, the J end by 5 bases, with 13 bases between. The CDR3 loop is CSASRGRETEAFF. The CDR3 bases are TGCAGTGCTAGTAGAGGCAGAGAGACTGAAGCTTTCTTT.

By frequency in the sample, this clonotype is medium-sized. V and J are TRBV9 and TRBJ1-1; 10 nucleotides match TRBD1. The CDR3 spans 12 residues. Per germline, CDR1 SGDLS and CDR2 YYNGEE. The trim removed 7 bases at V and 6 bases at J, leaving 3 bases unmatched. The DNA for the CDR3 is TGTGCCAGCGGGGACAGGGGCGCTGAAGCTTTCTTT. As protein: CASGDRGAEAFF. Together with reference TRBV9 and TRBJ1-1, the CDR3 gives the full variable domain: DSGVTQTPKHLITATGQRVTLRCSPRSGDLSVYWYQQSLDQGLQFLIQYYNGEERAKGNILERFSAQQFPDLHSELNLSSLELGDSALYFCASGDRGAEAFFGQGTRLTVV.

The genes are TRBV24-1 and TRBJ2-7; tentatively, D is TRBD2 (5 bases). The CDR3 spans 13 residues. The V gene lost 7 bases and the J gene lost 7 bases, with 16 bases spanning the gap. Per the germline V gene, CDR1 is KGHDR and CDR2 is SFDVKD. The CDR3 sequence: CATRDSPIYEQYF. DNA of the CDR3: TGTGCCACCAGGGACTCTCCAATCTATGAGCAGTACTTC.

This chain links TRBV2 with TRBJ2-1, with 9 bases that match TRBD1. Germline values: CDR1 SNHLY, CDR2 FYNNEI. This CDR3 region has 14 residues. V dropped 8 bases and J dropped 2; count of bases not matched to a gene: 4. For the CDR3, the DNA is TGTGCCAGCCCGGGACAGGGTACCTACAATGAGCAGTTCTTC. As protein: CASPGQGTYNEQFF.

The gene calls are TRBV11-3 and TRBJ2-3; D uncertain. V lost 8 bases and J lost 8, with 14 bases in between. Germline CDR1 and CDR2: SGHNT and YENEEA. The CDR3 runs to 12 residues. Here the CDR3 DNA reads TGTGCCAGCGGAACTGCTGACGGTACGCAGTATTTT. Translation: CASGTADGTQYF. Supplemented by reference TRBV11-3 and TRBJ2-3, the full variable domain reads EAGVVQSPRYKIIEKKQPVAFWCNPISGHNTLYWYLQNLGQGPELLIRYENEEAVDDSQLPKDRFSAERLKGVDSTLKIQPAELGDSAVYLCASGTADGTQYFGPGTRLTVL.

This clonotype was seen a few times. The CDR3 loop is CASRRSNYGYTF. CDR3 bases: TGTGCCAGTAGGCGGTCAAACTATGGCTACACCTTC. The chain joins TRBV19 to TRBJ1-2; D ambiguous. Trimming took off 6 bases at V and 2 bases at J, with 7 bases between the two ends. The CDR3 runs to 12 residues. In germline, CDR1 is LNHDA, CDR2 SQIVND (reference sequence).

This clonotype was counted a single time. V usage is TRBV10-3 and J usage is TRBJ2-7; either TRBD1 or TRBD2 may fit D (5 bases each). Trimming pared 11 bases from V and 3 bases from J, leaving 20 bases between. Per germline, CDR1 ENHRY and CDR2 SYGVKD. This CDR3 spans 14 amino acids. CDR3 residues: CAASPGQGLYEQYF. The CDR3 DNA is TGTGCCGCCTCCCCGGGGCAGGGCCTCTACGAGCAGTACTTC.

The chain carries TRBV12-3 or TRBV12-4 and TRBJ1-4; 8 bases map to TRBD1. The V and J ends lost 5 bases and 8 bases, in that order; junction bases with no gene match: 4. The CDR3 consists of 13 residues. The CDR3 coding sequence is TGTGCCAGCAGTGTAGGACAGGGAGAAAAACTGTTTTTT. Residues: CASSVGQGEKLFF.